This T cell receptor beta chain stems from a study of cytomegalovirus exposure and HLA in healthy donors. CDR1 and CDR2 (germline): MNHEY, SMNVEV (reference sequence). CDR3 length: 15 residues. V was trimmed by 7 bases and J by 5 bases, leaving 18 bases between them. The PCR contained 60 Vbeta and 13 Jbeta primers. TCRdb keeps only in-frame clones here, not all; method: immunoSEQ multiplex PCR. The table includes more than 85,000 clones, under 85% detected once. Study-level results: High specificity and sensitivity for cytomegalovirus status were reported for the classifier.

In the case of this clone: What it binds is not known.

The clonotype originates from a woman aged 50 to 65 in good health and CMV-seropositive. The J gene is TRBJ2-1, the V gene TRBV27; D might be TRBD2 (5 bases). The specimen sequenced was PBMCs. Here the CDR3 reads CASTHLRAGDNEQFF. CDR3 DNA sequence: TGTGCCAGCACCCACCTGCGGGCAGGTGACAATGAGCAGTTCTTC.